This T cell receptor (beta chain) was found in a study of identifying expanded T cells in peripheral blood. Using immunoSEQ multiplex PCR, the repertoire was profiled, and TCRdb retains in-frame clones only, with some absent. The sample includes 81,000 or so clones, 65% to 85% of them seen just once. Only one count was recorded for this clone. Sequenced input: blood. The source of this sequence is a person between 18 and 75 years old in good health.

This chain's CDR3 is CASRDRVKGGELFF. For the CDR3, the DNA is TGTGCCAGCCGGGACAGGGTAAAGGGCGGGGAGCTGTTTTTT. This rearrangement joins TRBV5-8 to TRBJ2-2, with 9 bases lining up with TRBD1. The V segment lost 7 bases and the J segment 7 bases; nucleotides outside the gene matches: 8. The CDR3 sequence is 14 residues long. Germline V CDR1 and CDR2: SGHTS, YDEGEE.